This TCR beta chain originates from a study of Tregs in tolerant kidney transplant recipients (dated by TCRdb to the late 2010s). A note on the overall study: Before combined kidney and bone marrow transplantation, this study identified donor-specific regulatory T cells using TCRbeta sequencing and then followed those same cells after transplant. TCRbeta repertoire sequencing was used in a few healthy controls to compare several ways of expanding Tregs specific for an allogeneic donor. The paper as a whole reports these results and caveats: The study was constrained by small patient numbers, and validation of the findings is required in larger populations and under other immunosuppression protocols. Although technical replication error seemed to be minimal, the question of biological reproducibility was not addressed directly. The most biologically relevant and donor-specific TCRbeta repertoire appeared to be identified by expanding Tregs with activated donor B cells.

For TCRbeta CDR3 sequencing, genomic DNA was extracted from sorted cells using the QIAGEN DNeasy Blood and Tissue Kit. Through immunoSEQ, high-throughput TCRbeta CDR3 sequencing was done commercially, including PCR amplification with internal controls and bias correction. Under the source paper's analysis protocol: Unique productive TCRbeta sequences were defined by CDR3 nucleotide sequence when primers matched and otherwise by CDR3 amino acid sequence together with Vbeta and Jbeta genes. Sorting error was corrected by removing sequences shared between sorted populations at a frequency ratio of 2:1 or less, and the remaining shared sequences were assigned to the higher population. Donor-reactive sequences were defined as at least 5-fold expanded in CFSE-low cells versus unstimulated cells, with frequency of at least 0.01% in CFSE-low cells. Repertoire divergence was quantified by Jensen-Shannon divergence using the top 100 TCRbeta sequences ranked by frequency. For any sample with multiple sequencing runs, sorting error was corrected in each run separately before the runs were pooled. Drawn from immuneACCESS, this table holds only the in-frame rearrangements with V and J called that TCRdb kept. Clones are partly lost; checked studies trace under half to an unresolved V gene and leave the rest unexplained. V, J and clone size were drawn from that table, and D and trimming were deduced from the DNA. This sample has 35,000 to 55,000 clones in its table, and 75% to 95% of those were observed once. The ten largest clonotypes hold around 0.67% of the sample.

Its CDR3 holds 17 amino acids, cysteine through phenylalanine. Kept here is only the CDR3 DNA, which spans 51 bases and is read in frame from base 1. V is pared back by 1 base and J by 4 bases, with 17 bases lying between the germline termini. The germline V gene supplies CDR1 MGHRA and CDR2 YSYEKL. Unstimulated Tregs (CD4+CD25+CD127-), CD4+ non-Tregs (CD4+CD25-), CD4 and CD8 cells were FACS-sorted from thawed PBMCs. Prior to Treg sorting, thawed PBMCs were rested overnight with 200 IU/ml IL-2 at 37 degrees C. Healthy control blood came either as purchased buffy coats or from healthy volunteers. Healthy control blood was processed by Ficoll density gradient to PBMCs and cryopreserved; patient PBMCs were collected before and after transplant. To note about this clone: Its antigen has not been determined. No clone much larger than this one lies a single base away; base qualities are absent.

The chain employs TRBV4-1 and TRBJ1-3; no confident D gene assignment can be made. The receptor was isolated from a human donor in good health. Source material: Tregs from blood. The nucleotide sequence reads as follows: TGCGCCAGCAGCCAAGGCCGGGATACCTTTCCCGGAAACACCATATATTTT. It is translated as CASSQGRDTFPGNTIYF.